This T cell receptor (beta chain) emerged from a study of tumor and adjacent non-tumor tissue in lung cancer listed by TCRdb under 2018. Background on the whole study: Patients with adenocarcinoma (roughly 12), squamous cell carcinoma (2) and small cell lung cancer (1) were included in the cohort. The 15 enrolled patients, of whom some 10 were men and 5 were women, were aged 31 to 76 years and were diagnosed with TNM stage I to III disease. Sequencing produced fewer than 150,000,000 productive TCRbeta reads in total, an average of about 4 million reads per sample. TCRbeta CDR3 sequencing was performed on fewer than 35 paired specimens, with one tumor sample and one normal lung sample collected per patient. The study compared bulk TCRbeta repertoires between lung tumor tissue and matched distant non-tumor lung tissue from 15 lung cancer patients. Broad study findings and their caveats: In normal lung, the top 100 clones accounted for a significantly larger cumulative share of the repertoire than in tumor tissue. Because peripheral blood was not sequenced, blood TCRbeta repertoires in the lung cancer patients of the study were not examined. TCR diversity was significantly higher in younger patients, and higher tumor TCR diversity was associated with shorter overall and disease-free survival. With only roughly 14 patients in the cohort, the authors noted that larger samples and more detailed clinical data are needed. Neither the sequencing platform nor unique molecular identifiers are named or mentioned anywhere in the methods. Tumor tissue showed significantly greater TCR diversity (inverse Simpson) than normal lung tissue (roughly 390 vs 170, P = 0.0075, Mann-Whitney U test).

Looking up the germline V gene yields CDR1 MNHEY and CDR2 SVGAGI. V is reduced by 1 base and J by 7 bases, leaving a spacing of 7 bases between them. The CDR3 spans 13 residues, from the cysteine through the phenylalanine. Just CDR3 DNA is preserved here, 39 bases in frame from base 1. RNA was extracted from bulk unsorted tissue and checked for quality with a NanoDrop ND-1000 and an Agilent 2100. All donors had newly diagnosed lung cancer, had not received prior chemotherapy, and were admitted for thoracic surgery in China between August and November 2014. Anyone who had undergone radiotherapy or chemotherapy before, or who had another cancer at the same time, was left out of the study. Surgical tissue pieces of roughly 1-2 cm3 were preserved in RNAlater solution and were kept at -80 degrees C until use. The library came from multiplex PCR. Sequencing was carried out with an Illumina HiSeq 2500. TCRbeta libraries were constructed through three rounds of nested PCR with primers (Table S4) according to protocols modified from ARM-PCR. Before sequencing, PCR products of 200-500 bp were excised from the gel and purified with the QIAquick gel extraction kit. The authors' pipeline ran thus. Trimmomatic was used to clean the reads, FLASH merged the cleaned reads into complete CDR3 sequences, and MiTCR assigned the sequences to V(D)J germline segments. Clonal diversity was calculated as the inverse Simpson's index using VDJtools. A read counted as productive if the sequence was in-frame and lacked a premature stop codon. TCRdb's own reprocessing of the public reads used fastp at Q25 and MiXCR and kept productive beta chains. Each CDR3 protein gets just one entry, which takes the most common genes and DNA from the rows behind it. It is TCRdb's table, rather than the study itself, that gives the V and J calls and clone size. The sample table lists about 140,000 distinct CDR3 sequences, around 60% of them with a count of one. About 18% of the sample comes from the top ten.

This clonotype was seen a handful of times. Its antigen is not yet known. No base-level quality is on record; no much larger clone is a single base apart. The receptor chain draws on TRBV6-5 and TRBJ2-2; the D gene is perhaps TRBD1, on 5 matching bases. The sample taken for sequencing was lung tumor tissue. This TCR was recovered from a man in his fifties or sixties with small cell lung cancer. The nucleotides read TGTGCCAGCAGTTACTATCAGGGCGGGGAGCTGTTTTTT. The encoded protein is CASSYYQGGELFF.